The present TCR beta chain was sequenced within a study of CD8+ T cells in alopecia areata. Treatment given: oral pan-JAK inhibitor, 5-10 mg twice daily. RNA, once extracted, was reverse transcribed into cDNA for use as the sequencing template. Profiling relied on immunoSEQ multiplex PCR, and the TCRdb table lists in-frame clones only, not all of them. The sample carries 95,000 to 100,000 clones, almost 60% recorded once. Germline lookup yields CDR1 SGHVS and CDR2 FQNEAQ. There are 15 residues in the CDR3. Trimming took off 1 base at V and 2 bases at J, with 9 bases between the two ends. The sequencing used CD8+ T cells sorted from blood, collected at approximately week 56, from a patient treated with tofacitinib. The source is a human donor with alopecia areata. This rearrangement joins TRBV7-8 to TRBJ2-1; D remains unclear. CDR3 in amino acids: CASSLEVSTYNEQFF. The CDR3 DNA reads TGTGCCAGCAGCTTAGAGGTCAGTACCTACAATGAGCAGTTCTTC.